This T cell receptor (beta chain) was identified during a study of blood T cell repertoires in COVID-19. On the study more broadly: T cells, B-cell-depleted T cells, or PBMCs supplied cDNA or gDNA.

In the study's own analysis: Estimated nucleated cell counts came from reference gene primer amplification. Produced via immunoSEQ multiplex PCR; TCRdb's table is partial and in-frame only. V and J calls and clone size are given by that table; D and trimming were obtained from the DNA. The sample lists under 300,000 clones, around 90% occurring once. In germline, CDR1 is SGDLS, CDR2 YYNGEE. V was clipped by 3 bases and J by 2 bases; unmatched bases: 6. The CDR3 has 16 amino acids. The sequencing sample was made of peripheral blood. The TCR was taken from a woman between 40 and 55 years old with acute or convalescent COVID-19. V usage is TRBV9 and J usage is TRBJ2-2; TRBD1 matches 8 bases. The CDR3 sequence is CASSGAGTGNTGELFF. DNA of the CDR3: TGTGCCAGCAGCGGCGCCGGGACAGGAAACACCGGGGAGCTGTTTTTT.